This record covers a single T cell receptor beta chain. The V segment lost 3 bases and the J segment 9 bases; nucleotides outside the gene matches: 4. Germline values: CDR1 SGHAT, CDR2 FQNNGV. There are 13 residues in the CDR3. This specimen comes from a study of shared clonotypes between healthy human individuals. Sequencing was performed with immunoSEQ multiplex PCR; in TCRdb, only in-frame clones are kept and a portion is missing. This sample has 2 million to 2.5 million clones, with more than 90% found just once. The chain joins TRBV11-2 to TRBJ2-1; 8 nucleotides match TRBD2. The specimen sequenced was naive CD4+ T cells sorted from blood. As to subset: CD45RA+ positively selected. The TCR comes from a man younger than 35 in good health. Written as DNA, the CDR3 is TGTGCCAGCAGCTTGCTAGCGGGCGTTGAGCAGTTCTTC. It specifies CASSLLAGVEQFF. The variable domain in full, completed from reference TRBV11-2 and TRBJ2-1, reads EAGVAQSPRYKIIEKRQSVAFWCNPISGHATLYWYQQILGQGPKLLIQFQNNGVVDDSQLPKDRFSAERLKGVDSTLKIQPAKLEDSAVYLCASSLLAGVEQFFGPGTRLTVL.